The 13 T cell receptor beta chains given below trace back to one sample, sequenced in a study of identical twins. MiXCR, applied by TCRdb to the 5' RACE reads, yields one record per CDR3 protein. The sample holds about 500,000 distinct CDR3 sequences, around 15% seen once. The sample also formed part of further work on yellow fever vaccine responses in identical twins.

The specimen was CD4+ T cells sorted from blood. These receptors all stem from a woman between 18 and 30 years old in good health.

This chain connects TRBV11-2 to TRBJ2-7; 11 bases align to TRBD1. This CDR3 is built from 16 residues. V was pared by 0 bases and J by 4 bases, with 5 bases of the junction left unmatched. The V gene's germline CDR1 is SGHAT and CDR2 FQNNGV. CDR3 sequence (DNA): TGTGCCAGCAGCTTAGACAGGGACAGGGGGGGGTACGAGCAGTACTTC. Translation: CASSLDRDRGGYEQYF.

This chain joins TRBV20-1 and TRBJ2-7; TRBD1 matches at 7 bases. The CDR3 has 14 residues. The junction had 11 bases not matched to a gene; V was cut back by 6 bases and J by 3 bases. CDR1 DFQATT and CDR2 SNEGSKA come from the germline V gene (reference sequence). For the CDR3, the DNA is TGCAGTGCCAGTCCTGGGTCAGGGGGCTACGAGCAGTACTTC. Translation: CSASPGSGGYEQYF.

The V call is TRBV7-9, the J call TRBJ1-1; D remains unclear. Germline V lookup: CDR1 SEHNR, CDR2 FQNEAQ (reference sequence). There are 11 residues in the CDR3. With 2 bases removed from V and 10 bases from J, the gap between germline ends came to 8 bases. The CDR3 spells CASSLYPGAFF. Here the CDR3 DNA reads TGTGCCAGCAGCTTATACCCCGGAGCTTTCTTT.

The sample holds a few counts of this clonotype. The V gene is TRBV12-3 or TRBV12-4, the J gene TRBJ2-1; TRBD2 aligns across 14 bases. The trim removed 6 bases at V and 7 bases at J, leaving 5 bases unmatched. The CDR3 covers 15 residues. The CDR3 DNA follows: TGTGCCAGCAGAAGGACTAGCGGGGGGTCAAATGAGCAGTTCTTC. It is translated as CASRRTSGGSNEQFF.

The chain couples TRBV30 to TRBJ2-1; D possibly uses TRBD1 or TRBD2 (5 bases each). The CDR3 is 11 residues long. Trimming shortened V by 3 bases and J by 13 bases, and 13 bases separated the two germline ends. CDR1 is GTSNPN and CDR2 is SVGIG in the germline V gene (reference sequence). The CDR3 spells CAWRGDARQFF. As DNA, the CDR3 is TGTGCCTGGAGGGGGGACGCACGACAGTTCTTC.

CDR3 DNA sequence: TGTGCCAGTAGTCTACCCCTAGCGGGAGTACGGAATGAGCAGTTCTTC. Translating gives CASSLPLAGVRNEQFF. The gene calls are TRBV19 and TRBJ2-1, with 10 bases identical to TRBD2. The CDR3 runs 16 residues. In germline, CDR1 is LNHDA, CDR2 SQIVND (reference sequence). The V segment lost 5 bases and the J segment 7 bases; nucleotides outside the gene matches: 11.

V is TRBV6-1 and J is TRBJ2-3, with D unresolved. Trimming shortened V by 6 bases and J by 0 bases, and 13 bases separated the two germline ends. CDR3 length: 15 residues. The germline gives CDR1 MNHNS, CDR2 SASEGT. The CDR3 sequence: CASRRPPTSTDTQYF. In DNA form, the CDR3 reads TGTGCCAGCAGGAGGCCGCCTACAAGCACAGATACGCAGTATTTT.

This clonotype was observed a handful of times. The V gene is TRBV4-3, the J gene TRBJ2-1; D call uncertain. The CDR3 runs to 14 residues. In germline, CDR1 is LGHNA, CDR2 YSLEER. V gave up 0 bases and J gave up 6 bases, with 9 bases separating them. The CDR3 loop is CASSQELALNEQFF. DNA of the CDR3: TGCGCCAGCAGCCAAGAGTTAGCCCTCAATGAGCAGTTCTTC.

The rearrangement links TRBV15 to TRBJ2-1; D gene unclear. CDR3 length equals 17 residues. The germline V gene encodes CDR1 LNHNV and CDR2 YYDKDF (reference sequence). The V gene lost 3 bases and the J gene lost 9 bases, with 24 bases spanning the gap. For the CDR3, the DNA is TGTGCCACCAGCAGCCCCTCCCCCGGTATCGGCCCCGCTGAGCAGTTCTTC. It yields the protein CATSSPSPGIGPAEQFF.

The CDR3 spells CASSFQASSTDTQYF. CDR3 bases: TGTGCCAGCAGCTTCCAGGCGTCTAGCACAGATACGCAGTATTTT. V usage is TRBV7-2 and J usage is TRBJ2-3; the D is unclear. V lost 3 bases and J lost 0, with 10 bases in between. Looked up from germline, CDR1 is SGHTA and CDR2 is FQGNSA. The CDR3 runs to 15 residues. Drawing the rest from reference TRBV7-2 and TRBJ2-3, the complete variable domain is GAGVSQSPSNKVTEKGKDVELRCDPISGHTALYWYRQSLGQGLEFLIYFQGNSAPDKSGLPSDRFSAERTGGSVSTLTIQRTQQEDSAVYLCASSFQASSTDTQYFGPGTRLTVL.

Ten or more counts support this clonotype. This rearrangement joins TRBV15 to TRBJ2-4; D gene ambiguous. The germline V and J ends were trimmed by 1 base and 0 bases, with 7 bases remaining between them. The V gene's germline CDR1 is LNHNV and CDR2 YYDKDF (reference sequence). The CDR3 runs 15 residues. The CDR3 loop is CATSRAYLAKNIQYF. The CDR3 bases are TGTGCCACCAGCAGAGCTTACCTAGCCAAAAACATTCAGTACTTC.

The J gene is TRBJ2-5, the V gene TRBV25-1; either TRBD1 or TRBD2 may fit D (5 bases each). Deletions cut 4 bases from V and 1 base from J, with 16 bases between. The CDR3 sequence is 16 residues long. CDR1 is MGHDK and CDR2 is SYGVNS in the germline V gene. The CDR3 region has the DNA TGTGCCAGCAGTGTTCTCGGAGCCGGGACCCAAGAGACCCAGTACTTC. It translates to CASSVLGAGTQETQYF.

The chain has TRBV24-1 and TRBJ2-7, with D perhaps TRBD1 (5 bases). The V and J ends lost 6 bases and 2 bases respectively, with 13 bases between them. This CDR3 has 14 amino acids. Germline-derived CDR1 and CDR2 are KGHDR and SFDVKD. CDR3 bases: TGTGCCACCAGTAAAGGGCAGGGAACCTACGAGCAGTACTTC. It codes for CATSKGQGTYEQYF.